Listed below are T cell receptor beta chains from one sample, sequenced in a study of cytomegalovirus exposure and HLA in healthy donors. Sequenced by immunoSEQ multiplex PCR; TCRdb stores in-frame clones only, minus some. The specimen's table records just over 40,000 clones. The sequencing input was PBMCs. These receptors all stem from a man between 25 and 39 years old in good health and CMV-seronegative. Both conserved end residues are part of each CDR3. A D gene is named only where the DNA matches it firmly.

V gene	J gene	D gene	CDR3 protein	CDR3 DNA
TRBV7-6	TRBJ1-3	-	CASSLWGGTIYF	TGTGCCAGCAGCTTATGGGGCGGCACCATATATTTT
TRBV5-1	TRBJ1-5	-	CASSLGQSNQPQHF	TGCGCCAGCAGCTTGGGGCAATCAAATCAGCCCCAGCATTTT
TRBV7-3	TRBJ1-6	-	CASSLDSDNSYNSPLHF	TGTGCCAGCAGCTTAGACAGCGACAACTCCTATAATTCACCCCTCCACTTT
TRBV5-1	TRBJ2-2	TRBD2	CASSELAGNTGELFF	TGCGCCAGCAGCGAACTAGCGGGGAACACCGGGGAGCTGTTTTTT
TRBV20-1	TRBJ2-5	-	CSVRQQETQYF	TGCAGTGTGAGACAACAGGAGACCCAGTACTTC
TRBV5-1	TRBJ2-1	-	CASSLGGFRDNEQFF	TGCGCCAGCAGCTTGGGGGGCTTTCGGGACAATGAGCAGTTCTTC
TRBV6-6	TRBJ2-7	TRBD2	CASRREDLSYEQYF	TGTGCCAGCAGACGGGAGGACCTCTCCTACGAGCAGTACTTC
TRBV6-1	TRBJ2-3	TRBD2	CASSALGLAGWNTDTQYF	TGTGCCAGCAGTGCCCTCGGGTTAGCGGGGTGGAATACAGATACGCAGTATTTT
TRBV6-5	TRBJ1-4	TRBD1	CASSFRGPGEKLFF	TGTGCCAGCAGCTTCAGGGGGCCAGGGGAAAAACTGTTTTTT
TRBV7-9	TRBJ2-5	TRBD2	CASSPWTSGRQETQYF	TGTGCCAGCAGCCCCTGGACTAGCGGGAGACAAGAGACCCAGTACTTC
TRBV4-1	TRBJ1-6	TRBD1	CASSQDLRDRDNSPLHF	TGCGCCAGCAGCCAAGATCTAAGGGACAGAGATAATTCACCCCTCCACTTT
TRBV6-5	TRBJ1-5	-	CASSHQRGAQPQHF	TGTGCCAGCAGTCACCAGCGGGGCGCGCAGCCCCAGCATTTT
TRBV11-2	TRBJ1-6	-	CASSKTGYNSPLHF	TGTGCCAGCAGCAAGACAGGTTATAATTCACCCCTCCACTTT
TRBV6-1	TRBJ1-2	-	CASSADRSWGYTF	TGTGCCAGCAGTGCAGACAGGTCTTGGGGCTACACCTTC
TRBV4-1	TRBJ1-4	-	CASSLLGVPEEKLFF	TGCGCCAGCAGCCTCTTAGGGGTCCCCGAAGAAAAACTGTTTTTT
TRBV30	TRBJ1-1	-	CAWSRGMNTEAFF	TGTGCCTGGAGTAGGGGGATGAACACTGAAGCTTTCTTT
TRBV5-4	TRBJ2-3	TRBD2	CASRVSGTQDTQYF	TGTGCCAGCAGGGTTAGCGGGACACAGGATACGCAGTATTTT
TRBV6-5	TRBJ1-1	-	CASSYTPNTEAFF	TGTGCCAGCAGTTACACACCGAACACTGAAGCTTTCTTT
TRBV5-1	TRBJ2-3	TRBD1	CASSRGQGDDTQYF	TGCGCCAGCAGCAGGGGACAGGGGGATGATACGCAGTATTTT
TRBV25-1	TRBJ1-4	-	CASSDSAGVEEKLFF	TGTGCCAGCAGTGACTCAGCAGGGGTAGAGGAAAAACTGTTTTTT
TRBV6-6	TRBJ2-2	-	CASFDSSAPGELFF	TGTGCCAGCTTCGATTCGTCCGCGCCCGGGGAGCTGTTTTTT
TRBV7-2	TRBJ2-1	-	CASSSTGLSSDNEQFF	TGTGCCAGCAGCTCAACAGGTTTAAGCTCCGACAATGAGCAGTTCTTC
TRBV6-1	TRBJ2-1	-	CASSHNRDAYNEQFF	TGTGCCAGCAGCCATAACAGAGATGCCTACAATGAGCAGTTCTTC
TRBV12-5	TRBJ1-2	-	CASGIGQTYGYTF	TGTGCTAGTGGAATTGGACAGACTTATGGCTACACCTTC
TRBV19	TRBJ2-7	TRBD1	CASRGQGNEQYF	TGTGCCAGTAGGGGACAGGGGAACGAGCAGTACTTC
TRBV27	TRBJ2-2	-	CASSLSPGDTGELFF	TGTGCCAGCAGTTTATCCCCTGGAGACACCGGGGAGCTGTTTTTT
TRBV6-5	TRBJ2-7	TRBD2	CASRVEGAGDEQYF	TGTGCCAGCAGGGTTGAAGGGGCGGGGGACGAGCAGTACTTC
TRBV25-1	TRBJ2-1	TRBD1	CASSEGDRGQQFF	TGTGCCAGCAGTGAGGGGGACAGGGGACAGCAGTTCTTC
TRBV30	TRBJ1-5	-	CAWSSVSGSLNQPQHF	TGTGCCTGGAGTTCCGTCTCCGGGTCCCTTAATCAGCCCCAGCATTTT
TRBV13	TRBJ1-1	-	CASSLYHAGLNTEAFF	TGTGCCAGCAGCTTGTATCACGCAGGGTTGAACACTGAAGCTTTCTTT
TRBV25-1	TRBJ1-6	TRBD1	CASRSRDRGHSPLHF	TGTGCCAGCCGTTCCCGGGACAGGGGTCATTCACCCCTCCACTTT
TRBV5-1	TRBJ2-1	TRBD2	CASSLGGRVNEQFF	TGCGCCAGCAGCTTGGGCGGGAGGGTTAATGAGCAGTTCTTC
TRBV19	TRBJ1-2	TRBD1	CASSQPGTGTNYGYTF	TGTGCCAGTAGCCAACCAGGGACAGGGACTAACTATGGCTACACCTTC
TRBV5-4	TRBJ2-1	TRBD1	CASSVGTGGNEQFF	TGTGCCAGCAGCGTAGGGACAGGGGGTAATGAGCAGTTCTTC
TRBV4-3	TRBJ1-2	-	CASSQDLGQLYGYTF	TGCGCCAGCAGCCAAGATCTAGGACAGCTCTATGGCTACACCTTC
TRBV5-8	TRBJ2-7	-	CASSRTGTTIYEQYF	TGTGCCAGCAGCCGAACCGGGACAACCATCTACGAGCAGTACTTC
TRBV5-1	TRBJ2-2	-	CASSSGGTTNTGELFF	TGCGCCAGCAGTTCAGGCGGGACGACGAACACCGGGGAGCTGTTTTTT
TRBV7-9	TRBJ2-5	TRBD1	CASSLTRGLSRETQYF	TGTGCCAGCAGCTTAACGAGGGGGCTGAGTCGAGAGACCCAGTACTTC
TRBV5-1	TRBJ2-7	-	CASSLEAGPLSYEQYF	TGCGCCAGCAGCTTGGAGGCAGGGCCCCTCTCCTACGAGCAGTACTTC
TRBV6-6	TRBJ1-4	-	CASSYNRAAEKLFF	TGTGCCAGCAGTTACAACAGGGCGGCTGAAAAACTGTTTTTT
TRBV5-5	TRBJ2-5	-	CASSSPGETQYF	TGTGCCAGCAGCTCGCCCGGAGAGACCCAGTACTTC
TRBV4-3	TRBJ2-5	TRBD1	CASSQDRGGVETQYF	TGCGCCAGCAGCCAGGACAGGGGGGGCGTTGAGACCCAGTACTTC
TRBV29-1	TRBJ2-2	-	CSATTAGELFF	TGCAGCGCTACGACAGCTGGGGAGCTGTTTTTT
TRBV4-1	TRBJ1-2	-	CASSQDLGLDYGYTF	TGCGCCAGCAGCCAAGATCTGGGACTAGACTATGGCTACACCTTC
TRBV19	TRBJ2-1	TRBD2	CASSIVTSGRRNEQFF	TGTGCCAGTAGTATAGTGACTAGCGGGAGACGCAATGAGCAGTTCTTC
TRBV19	TRBJ2-5	TRBD1	CASSAGQGVETQYF	TGTGCCAGTAGTGCGGGACAGGGGGTGGAGACCCAGTACTTC
TRBV9	TRBJ2-2	-	CASSVEHGELFF	TGTGCCAGCAGCGTAGAACACGGGGAGCTGTTTTTT
TRBV10-2	TRBJ2-7	TRBD1	CASSDGQGRLNYEQYF	TGCGCCAGCAGTGACGGACAGGGGCGACTGAACTACGAGCAGTACTTC
TRBV14	TRBJ2-7	TRBD1	CASSHADRAKNEQYF	TGTGCCAGCAGCCACGCCGACAGGGCTAAGAACGAGCAGTACTTC
TRBV19	TRBJ1-1	TRBD1	CASSGQGRTEAFF	TGTGCCAGTAGCGGACAGGGGAGGACTGAAGCTTTCTTT
TRBV6-5	TRBJ1-5	-	CASSPGHRNQPQHF	TGTGCCAGCAGCCCCGGACACCGCAATCAGCCCCAGCATTTT
TRBV6-5	TRBJ2-7	TRBD1	CASRGRTGFTEQYF	TGTGCCAGCAGGGGGAGGACAGGGTTCACCGAGCAGTACTTC
TRBV6-5	TRBJ2-1	TRBD2	CASKPGLAYNEQFF	TGTGCCAGCAAACCGGGACTAGCTTACAATGAGCAGTTCTTC